One sample yielded the 3 T cell receptor beta chains listed below, sequenced in a study of cytomegalovirus exposure and HLA in healthy donors. The PCR made use of 60 Vbeta and 13 Jbeta primers. Some clones are missing from TCRdb's copy, which holds only in-frame ones; the method was immunoSEQ multiplex PCR. The repertoire holds fewer than 150,000 clones, with around 80% as singletons. Sequenced sample: PBMCs. These receptors originate from a male donor in good health and CMV-seronegative.

As to this clone: In the same sample, other DNA sequences code for this CDR3. The V call is TRBV7-2, the J call TRBJ2-3; the D gene is possibly TRBD1 (6 bases). This CDR3 spans 15 amino acids. V gave up 3 bases and J gave up 2 bases, with 12 bases separating them. Germline V lookup: CDR1 SGHTA, CDR2 FQGNSA. For the CDR3, the DNA is TGTGCCAGCAGCTTGGGTGGGACATCCACAGATACGCAGTATTTT. Protein: CASSLGGTSTDTQYF.

The rearrangement links TRBV2 to TRBJ2-1, with TRBD1 matching over 7 bases. CDR1 is SNHLY, CDR2 FYNNEI, per germline. This CDR3 has 16 amino acids. The trim removed 5 bases at V and 0 bases at J, leaving 7 bases unmatched. The CDR3 DNA reads TGTGCCAGCAGTCCGAAGGACAGGAGCTCCTACAATGAGCAGTTCTTC. Amino acid sequence: CASSPKDRSSYNEQFF.

The gene calls are TRBV23-1 and TRBJ1-3; the D gene is possibly TRBD1 (6 bases). TRBV23-1 is placed among ORFs of uncertain function. The CDR3 covers 17 residues. Trimming removed 4 bases from V and 0 bases from J, with 16 bases in between. CDR3 protein: CASSPLPRGNSGNTIYF. The CDR3 DNA sequence: TGCGCCAGCAGTCCGCTCCCCAGGGGAAACTCTGGAAACACCATATATTTT.